These T cell receptor beta chains were read from a single sample in a study of shared clonotypes between healthy human individuals. Assay used: immunoSEQ multiplex PCR; TCRdb lists only in-frame clones, some missing. The sample lists about 490,000 clones, 70% to 85% occurring once. The sequenced sample consisted of PBMCs. These receptors came from a woman between 40 and 50 years old in good health. Some clones in this sample may be carry-over from other donors' samples. Each CDR3 is given without its conserved first and last residue. Rows give clone size only sometimes, using once, few, many, or a class for an expanded clone.

TRBJ2-2,TRBV7-9,-,ASSFGLAGVRAGELF
TRBJ1-1,TRBV6-1,many,AARTGDWTEAF
TRBJ1-5,TRBV2,-,ASSKEASQQPQH
TRBJ2-7,TRBV10-2,-,ASSESLHNIYEQY
TRBJ2-5,TRBV4-1,-,ASSQGRLAGADEQY
TRBJ2-1,TRBV7-2,-,ASSLDPGLHNEQF
TRBJ2-5,TRBV6-1,many,ASSEAEGGLGTQY
TRBJ2-1,TRBV30,-,AWSQEAYEQF
TRBJ2-2,TRBV7-3,-,ASRNSGALTGELF
TRBJ2-3,TRBV9,-,ASSADPATDTQY
TRBJ2-1,TRBV7-9,-,ASSLGMLRGGRSYNEQF
TRBJ1-2,TRBV5-6,-,ASSLEAGAYYGYT
TRBJ1-5,TRBV29-1,-,SVENVGQPQH
TRBJ1-2,TRBV2,-,ASSEVRRGAPT
TRBJ1-1,TRBV11-3,-,ASSLGIDRQNTEAF
TRBJ1-4,TRBV7-2,-,ASSLTGFPNEKLF
TRBJ2-5,TRBV14,-,ASSQGGHGETQY
TRBJ2-7,TRBV29-1,-,SALDRGSSYEQY
TRBJ1-1,TRBV4-3,-,ASSRSGTEAF
TRBJ2-7,TRBV28,-,ASSFLGQNYEQY
TRBJ1-5,TRBV28,-,ASRGDRGLQPQH
TRBJ2-5,TRBV30,-,AWSIQETQY
TRBJ2-5,TRBV9,-,ASSVGAEGTQY
TRBJ1-2,TRBV5-4,-,ASSLAGGFGADYGYT
TRBJ2-7,TRBV6-1,-,ASVDREAYEQY
TRBJ2-1,TRBV10-3,-,AIALGTGEGEQF
TRBJ2-3,TRBV11-3,-,ASSLGGSGSTDTQY
TRBJ2-1,TRBV27,once,ASSLPPRDRGPDEQF
TRBJ2-7,TRBV6-5,few,ASSFGHPGVGYEQY
TRBJ2-1,TRBV28,-,ASTLELAGGYNEQF
TRBJ2-7,TRBV28,-,ASSLPSSGQY
TRBJ2-5,TRBV2,-,ASSERGGNQETQY
TRBJ2-7,TRBV4-1,-,ASSPVGRADYEQY
TRBJ2-7,TRBV27,-,ASKPVFSYEQY
TRBJ1-1,TRBV10-2,-,ASKQGADTEAF